This T cell receptor beta chain derives from a study of T cell responses to AZD1222 COVID-19 vaccine. Study-level findings and limits: Among vaccine-associated CD4 TCRs, coverage spanned spike, with dominance at 160-218 and 743-854. Donors were largely white British and mainly female; clonal diversity was possibly underestimated.

This CDR3 region has 16 residues. Germline lookup yields CDR1 MNHEY and CDR2 SVGAGI. The ends lost 4 bases at V and 0 bases at J; junction bases unmatched: 6. Profiled with immunoSEQ multiplex PCR; TCRdb holds only in-frame clones, not every one. The data contain about 93,000 clones, 80% to 90% of them singletons. About this clone: Its specificity is not known.

The J gene is TRBJ2-1, the V gene TRBV6-5, with 7 bases aligning to TRBD2. The sequencing here drew on peripheral blood, taken 28 days after the second AZD1222 dose. The source of this sequence is an adult who received the AZD1222 COVID-19 vaccine. CDR3 coding DNA: TGTGCCAGCAGTTTTCTAGCGGAGAGCTCCTACAATGAGCAGTTCTTC. It is translated as CASSFLAESSYNEQFF.